This T cell receptor (beta chain) was documented in a study of blood T cell repertoires in COVID-19. Allocation to cohorts depended on clinical history reported by the participants. The CDR3 runs to 13 residues. V was pared by 10 bases and J by 1 base, with 13 bases between. Germline CDR1 reads ENHRY; CDR2 reads SYGVKD. Produced via immunoSEQ multiplex PCR; TCRdb's table is partial and in-frame only. The data hold about 370,000 clones, with roughly 92% observed a single time. This receptor was identified in a woman between 35 and 50 years old who had been exposed to COVID-19. The sample consisted of PBMCs or T cells enriched from blood (not recorded which). The J gene is TRBJ1-1, the V gene TRBV10-3; D gene uncertain. This chain's CDR3 is CATTSTGNTEAFF. CDR3 sequence (DNA): TGTGCCACCACCAGTACGGGGAACACTGAAGCTTTCTTT.